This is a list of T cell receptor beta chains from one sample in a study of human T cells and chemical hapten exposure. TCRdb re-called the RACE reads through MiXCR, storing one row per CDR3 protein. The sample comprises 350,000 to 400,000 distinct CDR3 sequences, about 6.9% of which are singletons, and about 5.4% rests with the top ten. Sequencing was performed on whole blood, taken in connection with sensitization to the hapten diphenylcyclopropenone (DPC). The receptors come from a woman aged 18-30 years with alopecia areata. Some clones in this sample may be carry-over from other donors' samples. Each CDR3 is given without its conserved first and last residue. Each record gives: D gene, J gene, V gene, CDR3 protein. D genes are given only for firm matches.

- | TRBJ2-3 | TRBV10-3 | AISEGRGMSDTQY
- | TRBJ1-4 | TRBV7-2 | ASSPIGGGRHEKLF
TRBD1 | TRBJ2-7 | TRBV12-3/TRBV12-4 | ASLDRVGYEQY
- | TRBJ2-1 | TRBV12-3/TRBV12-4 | ASTSYNEQF
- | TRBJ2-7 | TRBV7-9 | ASSPGDPAIYEQY
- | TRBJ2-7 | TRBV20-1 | SASSPGINEQY
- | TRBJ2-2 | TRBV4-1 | ASSQDSTGNTGELF
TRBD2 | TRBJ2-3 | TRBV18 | ASSPFLAGDVADTQY
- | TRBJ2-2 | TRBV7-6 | ASSLAQMKQKNTGELF
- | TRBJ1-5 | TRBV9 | ASSVGFGGQPQH
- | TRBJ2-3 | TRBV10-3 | AISRQVTDTQY
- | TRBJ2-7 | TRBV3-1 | ASSQDSVDGYEQY
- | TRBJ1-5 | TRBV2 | ASSERAGDQPQH
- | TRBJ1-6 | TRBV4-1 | ASSQDWASTNNSPLH
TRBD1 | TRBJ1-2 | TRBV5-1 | ASSLGTGTIYGYT
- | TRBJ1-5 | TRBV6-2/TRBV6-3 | ASNPIRDQPQH
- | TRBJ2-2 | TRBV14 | ASSQGFRVHDGELF